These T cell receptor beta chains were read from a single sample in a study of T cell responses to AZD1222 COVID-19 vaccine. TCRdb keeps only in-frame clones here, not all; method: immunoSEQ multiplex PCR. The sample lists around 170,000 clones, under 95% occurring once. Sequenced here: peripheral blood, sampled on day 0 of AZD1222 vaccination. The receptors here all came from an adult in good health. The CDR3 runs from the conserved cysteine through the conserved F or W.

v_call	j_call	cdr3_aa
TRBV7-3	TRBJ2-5	CASSLSLGETQYF
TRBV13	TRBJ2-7	CASSLDLAGTYEQYF
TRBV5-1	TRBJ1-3	CASSSGQGSGNTIYF
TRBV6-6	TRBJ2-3	CASRAGTSGNTDTQYF
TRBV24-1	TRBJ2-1	CATGRPERNEQFF
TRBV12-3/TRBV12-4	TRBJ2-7	CASTDRGRYEQYF
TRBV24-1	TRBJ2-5	CATSELLVGRQETQYF
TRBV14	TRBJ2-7	CASSLDGTGLAEQYF
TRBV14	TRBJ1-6	CASSPLAGSHSPLHF
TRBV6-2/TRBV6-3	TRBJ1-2	CASSALFGYTF
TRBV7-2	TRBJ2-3	CASSPRRPTDTQYF
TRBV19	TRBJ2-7	CASSVTGGAGEQYF
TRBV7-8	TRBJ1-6	CASSRRGSTQTMNSPLHF
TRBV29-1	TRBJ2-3	CSHGTDTQYF
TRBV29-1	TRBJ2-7	CSVGVGVYEQYF
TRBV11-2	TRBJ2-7	CASSLGPGTYEQYF
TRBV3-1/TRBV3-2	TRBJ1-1	CASSRRPENTEAFF
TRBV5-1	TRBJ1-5	CASSLAGQGNQPQHF
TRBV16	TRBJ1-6	CASSQSVAGYNSPLHF
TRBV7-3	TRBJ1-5	CASSPGRNQPQHF
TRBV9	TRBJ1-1	CASSPRAIANTEAFF
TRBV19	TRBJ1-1	CASSMRDTEAFF
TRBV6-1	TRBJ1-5	CASSEVGRGGQPQHF
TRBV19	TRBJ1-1	CASSINSWIQRRTEAFF
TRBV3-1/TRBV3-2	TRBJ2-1	CASSQWTGKRVDEQFF
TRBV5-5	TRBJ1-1	CASSLRTANTEAFF
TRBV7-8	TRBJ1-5	CASSQNRDQPQHF
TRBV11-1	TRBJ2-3	CASSPPGGPGDTQYF
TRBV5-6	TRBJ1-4	CASSPPGTNNEKLFF
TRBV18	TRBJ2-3	CASSRFRTRSDTQYF
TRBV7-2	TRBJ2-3	CASSLGLGGAADTQYF
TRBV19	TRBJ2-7	CASALVPLAGTGGYEQYF
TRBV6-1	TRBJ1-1	CASSEQRRLMNTEAFF
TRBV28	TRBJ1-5	CASSLYREDNQPQHF
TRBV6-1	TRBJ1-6	CASSEAGRGGSYNSPLHF
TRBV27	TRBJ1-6	CARGIVGGTAVWSPLHF
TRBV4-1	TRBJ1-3	CASSQEGQGPGNGNTIYF
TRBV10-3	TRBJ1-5	CAISETDEPQHF
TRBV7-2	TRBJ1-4	CASSLLGPTNEKLFF
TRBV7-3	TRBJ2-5	CASSLTPSSRLGSSQETQYF
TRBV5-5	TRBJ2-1	CASSFLLEQFF
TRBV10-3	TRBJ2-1	CAISESRGPYNEQFF
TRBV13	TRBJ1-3	CASSLTVIGAHSGNTIYF
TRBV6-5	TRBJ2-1	CASSFSGNSYNEQFF
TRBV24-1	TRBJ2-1	CATSDLPRGGRGSNEQFF
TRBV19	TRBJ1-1	CASRGQVGQAFF
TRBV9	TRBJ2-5	CASSVELAGDGTQYF
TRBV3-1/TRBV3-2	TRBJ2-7	CASSQVHARYEQYF
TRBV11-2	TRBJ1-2	CASSFLGQGRRVGYTF
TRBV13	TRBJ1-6	CASSFTDYQGAPLHF